This TCR beta chain was recorded in a study of T cells in tuberculosis. This clone has a single count. Assay: immunoSEQ multiplex PCR; the TCRdb copy retains only in-frame clones and omits some. Among some 34,000 clones listed, 85% to 95% were seen once. The sequenced sample consisted of PBMCs. The TCR sequence derives from a donor aged 10 to 29 with latent tuberculosis or without tuberculosis infection. Some clones in this sample may be carry-over from other donors' samples.

The CDR3 region is CASSFSGTGPKVDGYTF. CDR3 DNA: TGCGCCAGCAGCTTTTCCGGGACAGGCCCCAAGGTAGATGGCTACACCTTC. V and J are TRBV5-1 and TRBJ1-2; 8 bases are shared with TRBD1. V lost 2 bases and J lost 6; bases outside the gene matches: 15. The CDR3 is made up of 17 amino acids. Germline-derived CDR1 and CDR2 are SGHRS and YFSETQ.